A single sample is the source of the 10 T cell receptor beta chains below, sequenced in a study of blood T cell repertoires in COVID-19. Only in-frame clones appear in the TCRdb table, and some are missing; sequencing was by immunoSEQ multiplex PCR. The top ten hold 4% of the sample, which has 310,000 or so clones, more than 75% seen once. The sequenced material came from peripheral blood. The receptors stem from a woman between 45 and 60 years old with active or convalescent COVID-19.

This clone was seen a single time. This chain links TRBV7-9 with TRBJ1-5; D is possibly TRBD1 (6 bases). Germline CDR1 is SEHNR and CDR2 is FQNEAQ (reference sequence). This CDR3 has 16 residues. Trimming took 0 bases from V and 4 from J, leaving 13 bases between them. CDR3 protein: CASSLAFQGPNQPQHF. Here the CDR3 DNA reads TGTGCCAGCAGCTTAGCTTTTCAGGGGCCGAATCAGCCCCAGCATTTT.

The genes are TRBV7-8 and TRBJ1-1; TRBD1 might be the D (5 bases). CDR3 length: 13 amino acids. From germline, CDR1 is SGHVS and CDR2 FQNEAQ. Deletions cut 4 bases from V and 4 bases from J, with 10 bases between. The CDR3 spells CASSYLQGTEAFF. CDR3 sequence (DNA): TGTGCCAGCAGCTATCTCCAGGGCACTGAAGCTTTCTTT.

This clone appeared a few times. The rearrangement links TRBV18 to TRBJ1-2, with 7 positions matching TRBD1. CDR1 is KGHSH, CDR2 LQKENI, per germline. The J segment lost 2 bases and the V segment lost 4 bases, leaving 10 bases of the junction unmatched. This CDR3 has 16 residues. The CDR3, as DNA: TGTGCCAGCTCACTACGGGACAGCCGAACAAACTATGGCTACACCTTC. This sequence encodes CASSLRDSRTNYGYTF.

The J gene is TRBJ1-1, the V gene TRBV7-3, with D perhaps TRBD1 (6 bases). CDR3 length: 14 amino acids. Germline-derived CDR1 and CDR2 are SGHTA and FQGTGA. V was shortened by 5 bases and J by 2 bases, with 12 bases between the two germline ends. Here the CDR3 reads CASSHGQNNTEAFF. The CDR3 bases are TGTGCCAGCAGCCATGGACAGAATAACACTGAAGCTTTCTTT.

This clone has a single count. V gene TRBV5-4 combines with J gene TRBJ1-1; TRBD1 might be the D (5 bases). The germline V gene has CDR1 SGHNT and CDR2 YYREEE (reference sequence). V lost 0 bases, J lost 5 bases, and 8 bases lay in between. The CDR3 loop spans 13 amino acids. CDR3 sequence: CASSLEGWTEAFF. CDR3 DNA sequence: TGTGCCAGCAGCTTGGAGGGGTGGACTGAAGCTTTCTTT. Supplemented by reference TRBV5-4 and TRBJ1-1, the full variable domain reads ETGVTQSPTHLIKTRGQQVTLRCSSQSGHNTVSWYQQALGQGPQFIFQYYREEENGRGNFPPRFSGLQFPNYSSELNVNALELDDSALYLCASSLEGWTEAFFGQGTRLTVV.

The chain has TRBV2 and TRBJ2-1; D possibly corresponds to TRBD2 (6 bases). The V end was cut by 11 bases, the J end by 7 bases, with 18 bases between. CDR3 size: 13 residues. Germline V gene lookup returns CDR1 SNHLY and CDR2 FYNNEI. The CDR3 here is CASADGAGNEQFF. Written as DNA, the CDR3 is TGTGCCTCAGCAGACGGGGCGGGGAATGAGCAGTTCTTC.

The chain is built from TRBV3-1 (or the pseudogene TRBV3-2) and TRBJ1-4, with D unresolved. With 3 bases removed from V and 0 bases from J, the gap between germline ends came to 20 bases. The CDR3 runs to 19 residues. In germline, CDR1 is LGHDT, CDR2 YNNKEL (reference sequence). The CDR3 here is CASSQAGGSQTATNEKLFF. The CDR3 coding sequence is TGTGCCAGCAGCCAGGCAGGAGGGTCCCAGACCGCAACTAATGAAAAACTGTTTTTT.

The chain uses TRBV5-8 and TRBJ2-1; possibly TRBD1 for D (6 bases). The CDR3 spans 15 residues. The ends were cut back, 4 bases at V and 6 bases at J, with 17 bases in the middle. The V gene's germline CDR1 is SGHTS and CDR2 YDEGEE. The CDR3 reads CASSLAQGKSNEQFF. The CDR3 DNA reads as TGTGCCAGCAGCCTTGCACAGGGAAAAAGCAATGAGCAGTTCTTC.

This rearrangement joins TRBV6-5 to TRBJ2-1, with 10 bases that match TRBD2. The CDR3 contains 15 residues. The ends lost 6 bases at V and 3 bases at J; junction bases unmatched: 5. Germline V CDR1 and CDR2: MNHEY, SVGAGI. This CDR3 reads CASSPTSGVYNEQFF. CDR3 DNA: TGTGCCAGCAGCCCAACTAGCGGGGTCTACAATGAGCAGTTCTTC.

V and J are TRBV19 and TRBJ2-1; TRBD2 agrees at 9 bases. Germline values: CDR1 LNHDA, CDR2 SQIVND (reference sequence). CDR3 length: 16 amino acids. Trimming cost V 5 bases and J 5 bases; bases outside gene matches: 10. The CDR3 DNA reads TGTGCCAGTAGTTTTTCCAGACTAGCGGCTAACAATGAGCAGTTCTTC. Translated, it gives CASSFSRLAANNEQFF.